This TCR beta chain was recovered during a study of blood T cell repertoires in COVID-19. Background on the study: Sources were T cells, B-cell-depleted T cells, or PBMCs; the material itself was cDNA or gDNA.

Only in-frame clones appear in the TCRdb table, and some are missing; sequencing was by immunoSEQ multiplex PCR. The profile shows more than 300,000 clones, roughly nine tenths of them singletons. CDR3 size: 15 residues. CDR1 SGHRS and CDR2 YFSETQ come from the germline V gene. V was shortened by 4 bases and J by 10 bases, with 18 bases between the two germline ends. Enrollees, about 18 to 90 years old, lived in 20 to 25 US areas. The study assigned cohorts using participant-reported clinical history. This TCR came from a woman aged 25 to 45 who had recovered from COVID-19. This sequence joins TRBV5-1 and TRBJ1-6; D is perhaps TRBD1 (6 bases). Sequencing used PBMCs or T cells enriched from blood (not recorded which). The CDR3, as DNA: TGCGCCAGCAGCACGGACAGTTCGCAGGAATCACCCCTCCACTTT. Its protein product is CASSTDSSQESPLHF.